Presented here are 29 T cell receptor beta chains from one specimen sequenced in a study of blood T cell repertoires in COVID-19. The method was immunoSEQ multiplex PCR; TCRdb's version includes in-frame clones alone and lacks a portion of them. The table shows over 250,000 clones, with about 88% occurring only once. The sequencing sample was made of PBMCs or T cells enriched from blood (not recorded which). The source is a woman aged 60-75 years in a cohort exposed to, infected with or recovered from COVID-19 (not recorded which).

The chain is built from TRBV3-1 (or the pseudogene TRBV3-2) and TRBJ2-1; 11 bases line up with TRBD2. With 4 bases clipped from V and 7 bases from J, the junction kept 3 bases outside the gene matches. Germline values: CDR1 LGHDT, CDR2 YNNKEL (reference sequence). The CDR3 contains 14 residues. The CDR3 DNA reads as TGTGCCAGCAGCCTCCGACTAGCGGGGAATGAGCAGTTCTTC. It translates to CASSLRLAGNEQFF.

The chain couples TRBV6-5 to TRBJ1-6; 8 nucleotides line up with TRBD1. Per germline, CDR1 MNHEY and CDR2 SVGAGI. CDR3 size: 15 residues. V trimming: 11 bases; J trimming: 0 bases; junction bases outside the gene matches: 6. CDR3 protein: CAVRQGNSYNSPLHF. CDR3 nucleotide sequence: TGTGCCGTTCGACAGGGGAACTCCTATAATTCACCCCTCCACTTT.

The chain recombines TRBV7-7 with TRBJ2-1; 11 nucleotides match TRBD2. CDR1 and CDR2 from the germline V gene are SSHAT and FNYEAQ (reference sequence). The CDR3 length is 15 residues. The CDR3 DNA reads TGTGCTAGCTCAGTTGGGGGACTAGCGGACAATGAGCAGTTCTTC. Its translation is CASSVGGLADNEQFF.

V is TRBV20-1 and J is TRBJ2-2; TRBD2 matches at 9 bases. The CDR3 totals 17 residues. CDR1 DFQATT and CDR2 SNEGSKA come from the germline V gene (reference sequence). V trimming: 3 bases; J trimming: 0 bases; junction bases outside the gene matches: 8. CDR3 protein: CSASVAGGQANTGELFF. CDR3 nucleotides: TGCAGTGCTAGTGTCGCGGGAGGGCAAGCGAACACCGGGGAGCTGTTTTTT.

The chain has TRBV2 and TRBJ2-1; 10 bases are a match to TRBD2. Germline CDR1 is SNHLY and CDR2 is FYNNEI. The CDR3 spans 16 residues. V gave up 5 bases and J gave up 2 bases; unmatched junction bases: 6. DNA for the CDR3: TGTGCCAGCAGTCCCTTCCTAGCGGGAGCCTACAATGAGCAGTTCTTC. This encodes CASSPFLAGAYNEQFF.

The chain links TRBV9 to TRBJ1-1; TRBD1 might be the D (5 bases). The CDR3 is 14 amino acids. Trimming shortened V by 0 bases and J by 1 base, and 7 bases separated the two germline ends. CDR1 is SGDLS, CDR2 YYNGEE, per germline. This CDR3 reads CASSVATGNTEAFF. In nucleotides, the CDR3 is TGTGCCAGCAGCGTAGCTACAGGGAACACTGAAGCTTTCTTT.

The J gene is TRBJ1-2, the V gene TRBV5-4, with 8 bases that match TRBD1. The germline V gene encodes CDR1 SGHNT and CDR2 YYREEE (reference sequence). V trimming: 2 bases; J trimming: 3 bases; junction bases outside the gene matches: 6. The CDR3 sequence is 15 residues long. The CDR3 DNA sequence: TGTGCCAGCAGCTTCACTGCAGGGGGCGACTATGGCTACACCTTC. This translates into CASSFTAGGDYGYTF.

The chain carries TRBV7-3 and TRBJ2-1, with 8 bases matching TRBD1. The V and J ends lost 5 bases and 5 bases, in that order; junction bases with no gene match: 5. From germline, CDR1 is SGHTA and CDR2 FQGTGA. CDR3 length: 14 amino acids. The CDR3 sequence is CASSTRQGHNEQFF. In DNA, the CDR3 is TGTGCCAGCAGCACCAGACAGGGGCACAATGAGCAGTTCTTC.

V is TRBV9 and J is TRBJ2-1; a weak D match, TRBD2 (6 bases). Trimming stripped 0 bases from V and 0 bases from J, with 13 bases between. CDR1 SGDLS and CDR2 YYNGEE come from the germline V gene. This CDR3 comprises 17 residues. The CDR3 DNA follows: TGTGCCAGCAGCGTAGGGGTATCTAGCGTCTCCTACAATGAGCAGTTCTTC. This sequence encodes CASSVGVSSVSYNEQFF.

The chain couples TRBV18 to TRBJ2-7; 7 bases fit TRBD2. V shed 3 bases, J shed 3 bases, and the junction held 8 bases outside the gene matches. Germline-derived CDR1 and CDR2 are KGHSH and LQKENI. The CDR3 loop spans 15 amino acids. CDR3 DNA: TGTGCCAGCTCACCGGGGGGGAGCCCCCACTACGAGCAGTACTTC. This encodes CASSPGGSPHYEQYF.

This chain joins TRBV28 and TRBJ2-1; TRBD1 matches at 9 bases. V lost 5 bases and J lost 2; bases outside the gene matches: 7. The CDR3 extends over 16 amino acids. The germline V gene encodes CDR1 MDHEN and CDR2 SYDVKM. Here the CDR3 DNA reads TGTGCCAGCAGTACCAGCCGGGACAGGGCCTACAATGAGCAGTTCTTC. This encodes CASSTSRDRAYNEQFF.

Here the CDR3 reads CASSLGPGQPQHF. CDR3 nucleotides: TGCGCCAGCAGCTTGGGTCCGGGTCAGCCCCAGCATTTT. The chain is built from TRBV5-1 and TRBJ1-5; D is ambiguous. CDR1 and CDR2 from the germline V gene are SGHRS and YFSETQ. The CDR3 loop spans 13 amino acids. V was pared by 0 bases and J by 6 bases, with 7 bases between.

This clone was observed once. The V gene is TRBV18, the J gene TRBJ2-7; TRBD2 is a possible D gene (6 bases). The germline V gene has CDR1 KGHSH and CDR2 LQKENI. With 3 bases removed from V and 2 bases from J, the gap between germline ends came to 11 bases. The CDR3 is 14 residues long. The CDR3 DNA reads TGTGCCAGCTCACCGCCGGGGGTCGCCTACGAGCAGTACTTC. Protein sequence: CASSPPGVAYEQYF.

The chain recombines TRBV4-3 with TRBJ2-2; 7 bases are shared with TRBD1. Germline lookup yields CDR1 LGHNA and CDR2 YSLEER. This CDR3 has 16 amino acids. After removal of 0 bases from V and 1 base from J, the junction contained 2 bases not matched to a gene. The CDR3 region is CASSQEGQLNTGELFF. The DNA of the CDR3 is TGCGCCAGCAGCCAAGAGGGACAGCTGAACACCGGGGAGCTGTTTTTT.

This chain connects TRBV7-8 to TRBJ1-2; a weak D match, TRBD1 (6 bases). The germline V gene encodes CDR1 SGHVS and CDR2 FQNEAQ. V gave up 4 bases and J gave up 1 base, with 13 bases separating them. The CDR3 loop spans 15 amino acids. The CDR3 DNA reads TGTGCCAGCAGCTCCCGACAGGACTTTAACTATGGCTACACCTTC. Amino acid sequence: CASSSRQDFNYGYTF.

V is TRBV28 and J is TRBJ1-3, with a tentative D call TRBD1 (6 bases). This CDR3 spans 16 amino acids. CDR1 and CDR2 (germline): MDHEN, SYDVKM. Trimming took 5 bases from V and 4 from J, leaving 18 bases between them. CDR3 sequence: CASSTYDRPSGNTIYF. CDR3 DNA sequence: TGTGCCAGCAGTACTTATGACAGGCCCTCGGGAAACACCATATATTTT. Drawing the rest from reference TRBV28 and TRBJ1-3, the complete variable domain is DVKVTQSSRYLVKRTGEKVFLECVQDMDHENMFWYRQDPGLGLRLIYFSYDVKMKEKGDIPEGYSVSREKKERFSLILESASTNQTSMYLCASSTYDRPSGNTIYFGEGSWLTVV.

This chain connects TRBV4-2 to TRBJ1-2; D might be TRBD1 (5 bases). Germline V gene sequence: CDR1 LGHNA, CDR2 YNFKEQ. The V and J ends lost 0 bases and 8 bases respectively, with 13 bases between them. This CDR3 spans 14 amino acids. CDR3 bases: TGTGCCAGCAGCCAAGAGGTCCAGGGCGGAGGCTACACCTTC. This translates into CASSQEVQGGGYTF.

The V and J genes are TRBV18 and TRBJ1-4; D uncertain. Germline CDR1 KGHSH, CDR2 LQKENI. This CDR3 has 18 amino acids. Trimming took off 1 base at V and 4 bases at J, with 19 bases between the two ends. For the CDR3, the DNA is TGTGCCAGCTCACCACGGGTACCAGGCGCGGGAGGTAATGAAAAACTGTTTTTT. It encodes CASSPRVPGAGGNEKLFF.

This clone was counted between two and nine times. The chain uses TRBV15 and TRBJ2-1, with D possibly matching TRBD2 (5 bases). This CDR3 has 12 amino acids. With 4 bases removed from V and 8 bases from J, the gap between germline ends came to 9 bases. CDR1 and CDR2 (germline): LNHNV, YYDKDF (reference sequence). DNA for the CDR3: TGTGCCACCAGCACTTACGGGGATGAGCAGTTCTTC. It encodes CATSTYGDEQFF.

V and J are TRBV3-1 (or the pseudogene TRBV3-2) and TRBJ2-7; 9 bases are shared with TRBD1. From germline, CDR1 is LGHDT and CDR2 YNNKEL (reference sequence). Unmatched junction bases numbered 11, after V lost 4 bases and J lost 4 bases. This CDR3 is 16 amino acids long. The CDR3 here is CASSRQGTGSYYEQYF. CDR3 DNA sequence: TGTGCCAGCAGCCGTCAAGGGACAGGGAGTTATTACGAGCAGTACTTC.

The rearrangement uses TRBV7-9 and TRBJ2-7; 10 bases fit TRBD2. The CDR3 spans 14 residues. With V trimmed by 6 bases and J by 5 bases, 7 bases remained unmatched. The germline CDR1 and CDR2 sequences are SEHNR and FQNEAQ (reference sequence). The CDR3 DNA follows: TGTGCCAGCAGTGACAGCGGGAGGGTCCACGAGCAGTACTTC. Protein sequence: CASSDSGRVHEQYF.

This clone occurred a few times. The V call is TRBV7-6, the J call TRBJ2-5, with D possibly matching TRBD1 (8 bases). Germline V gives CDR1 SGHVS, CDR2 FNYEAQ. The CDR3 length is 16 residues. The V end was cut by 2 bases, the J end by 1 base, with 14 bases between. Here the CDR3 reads CASSLRGGTGQETQYF. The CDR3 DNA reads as TGTGCCAGCAGCTTAAGGGGAGGGACAGGCCAAGAGACCCAGTACTTC.

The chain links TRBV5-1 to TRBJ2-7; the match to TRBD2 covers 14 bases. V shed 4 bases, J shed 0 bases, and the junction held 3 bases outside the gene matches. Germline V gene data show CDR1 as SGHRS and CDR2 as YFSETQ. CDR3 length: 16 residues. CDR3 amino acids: CASSGGTSGSSYEQYF. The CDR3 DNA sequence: TGCGCCAGCAGCGGGGGGACTAGCGGGAGCTCCTACGAGCAGTACTTC.

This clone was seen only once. CDR3 sequence: CASSLISPGIRGYTF. In DNA form, the CDR3 reads TGTGCCAGCAGTTTAATCTCCCCGGGGATCCGCGGCTACACCTTC. The chain has TRBV28 and TRBJ1-2; D not certain. Germline assignment: CDR1 MDHEN and CDR2 SYDVKM. V gave up 2 bases and J gave up 8 bases, with 18 bases separating them. The CDR3 runs to 15 residues.

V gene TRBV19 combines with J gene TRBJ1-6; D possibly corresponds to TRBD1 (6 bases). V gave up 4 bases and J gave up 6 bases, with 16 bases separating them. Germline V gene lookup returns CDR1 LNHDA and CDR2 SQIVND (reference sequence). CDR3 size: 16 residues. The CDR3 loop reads CASSKDQGPGNSPLHF. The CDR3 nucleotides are TGTGCCAGTAGTAAGGACCAGGGGCCGGGTAATTCACCCCTCCACTTT.

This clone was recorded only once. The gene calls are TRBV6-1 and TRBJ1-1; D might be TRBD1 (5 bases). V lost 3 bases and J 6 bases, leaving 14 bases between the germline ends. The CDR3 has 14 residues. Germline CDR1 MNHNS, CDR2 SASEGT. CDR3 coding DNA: TGTGCCAGCAGTGATCGTTTGCGACAGTCTGAAGCTTTCTTT. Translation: CASSDRLRQSEAFF.

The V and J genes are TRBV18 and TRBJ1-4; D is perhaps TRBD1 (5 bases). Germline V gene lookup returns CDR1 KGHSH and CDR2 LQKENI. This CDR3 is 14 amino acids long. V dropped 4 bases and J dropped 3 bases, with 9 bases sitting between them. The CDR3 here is CASSRGAANEKLFF. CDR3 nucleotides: TGTGCCAGCTCACGTGGGGCAGCTAATGAAAAACTGTTTTTT.

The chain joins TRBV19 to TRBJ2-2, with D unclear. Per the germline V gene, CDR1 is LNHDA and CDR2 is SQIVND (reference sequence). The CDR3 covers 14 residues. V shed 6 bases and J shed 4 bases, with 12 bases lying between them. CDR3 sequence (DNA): TGTGCCAGTAGAGTGAGTATCGGCACCGGGGAGCTGTTTTTT. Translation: CASRVSIGTGELFF.

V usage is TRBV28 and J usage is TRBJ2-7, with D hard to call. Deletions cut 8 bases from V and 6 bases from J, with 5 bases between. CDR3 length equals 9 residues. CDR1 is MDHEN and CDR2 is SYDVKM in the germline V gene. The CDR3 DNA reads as TGTGCCAGCTTCGGCGAGCAGTACTTC. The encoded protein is CASFGEQYF.